This TCR beta chain was identified in a study of cytomegalovirus exposure and HLA in healthy donors. Amplification used 60 Vbeta primers and 13 Jbeta primers. Measured with immunoSEQ multiplex PCR; TCRdb has only the in-frame clones, and not every one. The data show some 130,000 clones, roughly three quarters seen once. This clone has a single count. The germline V gene encodes CDR1 SGHDT and CDR2 YYEEEE. The CDR3 runs to 14 residues. V dropped 4 bases and J dropped 6 bases, with 16 bases sitting between them. This sequence joins TRBV5-6 and TRBJ1-1, with a possible D match to TRBD1 (6 bases). The sequence was obtained from a man between 25 and 39 years old in good health and CMV-seronegative. The material sequenced was PBMCs. Written as DNA, the CDR3 is TGTGCCAGCAGCCCCAGGGGACCCCGCGCTGAAGCTTTCTTT. This gives the protein CASSPRGPRAEAFF.